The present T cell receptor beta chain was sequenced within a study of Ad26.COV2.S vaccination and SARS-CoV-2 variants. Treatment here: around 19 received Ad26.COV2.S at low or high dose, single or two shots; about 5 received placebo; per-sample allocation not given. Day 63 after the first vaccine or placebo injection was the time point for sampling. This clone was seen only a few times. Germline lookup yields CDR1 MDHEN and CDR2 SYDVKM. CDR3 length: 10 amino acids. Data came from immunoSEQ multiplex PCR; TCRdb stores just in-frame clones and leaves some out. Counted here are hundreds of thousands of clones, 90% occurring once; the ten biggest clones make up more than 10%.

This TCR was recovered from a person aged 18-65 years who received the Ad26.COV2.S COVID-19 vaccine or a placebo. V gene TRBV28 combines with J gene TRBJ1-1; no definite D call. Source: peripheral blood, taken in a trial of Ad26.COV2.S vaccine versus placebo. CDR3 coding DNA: TGTGCTACCTTGGACACTGAAGCTTTCTTT. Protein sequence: CATLDTEAFF.